The entry that follows covers one T cell receptor beta chain sequence. CDR1 is MNHEY and CDR2 is SVGEGT in the germline V gene. V was cut by 9 bases and J by 5 bases, with 14 bases left in between. The CDR3 contains 13 residues. Via MiXCR, TCRdb re-called the RT-PCR reads, giving one row per CDR3 protein. The sample consists of about 680,000 distinct CDR3 sequences, 14% of them appearing once. Sequencing used memory CD4+ T cells from blood. The J gene is TRBJ1-5, the V gene TRBV6-2 or TRBV6-3; possible D gene TRBD1, 5 bases. The TCR was taken from a female donor in good health, serving as a healthy control. CDR3 protein: CASFGGNYQPQHF. The DNA for the CDR3 is TGTGCCAGTTTCGGGGGTAATTATCAGCCCCAGCATTTT.